This T cell receptor beta chain was recovered during a study of T-cell memory formation after mild COVID-19 (dated by TCRdb to the early 2020s). Turning to the overall study: TCR sequence clusters from the two donors were largely donor specific. In a couple of donors, T-cell clones that expanded and contracted after mild COVID-19 were tracked by sequencing TCRalpha and TCRbeta repertoires over time. The cohort comprised two young, previously healthy adult volunteers, one female and one male. General study outcomes and caveats: Some responding clones were detected in pre-infection memory, which suggested that pre-existing cross-reactive memory T cells had joined the SARS-CoV-2 response. Contracting CD4+ clones turned up mainly in the CM and EM memory subsets, whereas EMRA was where CD8+ clones were enriched. The study included only a couple of mild cases, and larger cohorts that include severe cases with pre-infection samples were judged to be necessary. The second-wave clones that peaked on day 37 were not confirmed to be SARS-CoV-2 specific. From day 15 to 85, contracting clones showed balanced CD4/CD8 phenotypes, whereas a second wave of clones that expanded from day 15 to 37 leaned towards CD4+.

Ficoll-Paque density gradient centrifugation was used to isolate PBMCs. This clonotype was seen a handful of times. This receptor's antigen is unknown. No base quality information exists; no much larger clone differs at one position. Including cysteine and phenylalanine, the CDR3 has 8 amino acids. Kept here is only the CDR3 DNA, which spans 24 bases and is read in frame from base 1. The junction carries 4 bases between V and J, which are trimmed by 0 bases and 15 bases respectively. Sequences SQVTM (CDR1) and ANQGSEA (CDR2) are obtained from the germline V gene. Data came from an Illumina NovaSeq 6000. TCRalpha and TCRbeta cDNA libraries were built by 5'RACE with constant-segment primers, adding sample barcodes and unique molecular identifiers. Trizol reagent was used to extract RNA from every sample. Libraries were amplified in two PCR steps, with a second sample barcode and Illumina TruSeq adapters added in the second step. The libraries were sequenced on an Illumina NovaSeq using 2 x 150 bp paired-end reads. The original pipeline was this. The reads were demultiplexed and collapsed into UMI-guided consensus sequences using migec v1.2.7. Using mixcr v2.1.11, UMI consensuses were aligned to TRA and TRB V and J templates and then assembled into clonotypes. A clonotype was counted as expanded or contracted only when both edgeR and NoisET called the clonotype significant, with the noise models trained on biological replicates. edgeR calls used a false discovery rate-adjusted p below 0.01 and a log2 fold-change threshold of 1. As an exploratory analysis of dynamics, max-normalized trajectories of the 1000 most abundant clonotypes were examined by PCA with hierarchical clustering. Separately sequenced CD4+ and CD8+ repertoires were used to assign the CD4 or CD8 phenotype of responding clones. In-frame beta chains were kept once TCRdb had trimmed the public reads at Q25 with fastp and called clones with MiXCR. A single entry per CDR3 protein holds the most common genes and DNA from its merged rows. The V and J calls, along with clone size, are taken from TCRdb and not from the paper's own processing. The table for this sample lists approximately 300,000 distinct CDR3 sequences; roughly a fifth of them were counted only once. Around 21% of the sample rests with the top ten.

Recombination linked TRBV29-1 to TRBJ2-3; no D gene call is confident. Sequencing was performed on PBMCs or a T cell subset sorted from them (not recorded which). The source of this sequence is a young man who had mild COVID-19 (a few samples of this study predate the infection). The sample titles of this study are shuffled in the database, so cell type and time point are left out; the donor was told from shared clones. The CDR3 reads CSVEDRYF. The DNA reads TGCAGCGTTGAAGATAGATATTTT.